A selection of T cell receptor beta chains follows, all from one sample in a study of OX40 agonist ivuxolimab in advanced cancers. Libraries were prepared by immunoSEQ multiplex PCR; TCRdb keeps only in-frame clonotypes and omits some of them. The sample carries 70,000 or so clones, about four fifths recorded once. This specimen consisted of CD4+ or CD8+ T cells sorted from blood, obtained in a trial of the OX40 agonist ivuxolimab. The receptors shown here come from an adult with an advanced solid tumor such as melanoma, head and neck, liver or kidney cancer. Each CDR3 is given with its conserved first and last residue.

cdr3_aa: CASSGGVVDEQYF; v_call: TRBV9; j_call: TRBJ2-7
cdr3_aa: CASSMGRAGETQYF; v_call: TRBV19; j_call: TRBJ2-5
cdr3_aa: CASSEGQGYGYTF; v_call: TRBV2; j_call: TRBJ1-2
cdr3_aa: CASSLDRANTEAFF; v_call: TRBV5-1; j_call: TRBJ1-1
cdr3_aa: CASSITGVNTEAFF; v_call: TRBV19; j_call: TRBJ1-1
cdr3_aa: CSFEGMGDEQYF; v_call: TRBV29-1; j_call: TRBJ2-7
cdr3_aa: CASRYLTTVTYNEQFF; v_call: TRBV5-1; j_call: TRBJ2-1
cdr3_aa: CASSDVDEQYF; v_call: TRBV7-2; j_call: TRBJ2-7
cdr3_aa: CASSRSGGARETQYF; v_call: TRBV7-9; j_call: TRBJ2-5
cdr3_aa: CASSPQTGGNFHEQYF; v_call: TRBV7-6; j_call: TRBJ2-7
cdr3_aa: CASSLGGARNEQFF; v_call: TRBV5-6; j_call: TRBJ2-1
cdr3_aa: CASSFGLTRGEQFF; v_call: TRBV5-4; j_call: TRBJ2-1
cdr3_aa: CASSQQQYGYTF; v_call: TRBV6-6; j_call: TRBJ1-2
cdr3_aa: CASSLMGRQEAFF; v_call: TRBV7-2; j_call: TRBJ1-1
cdr3_aa: CATGQGAREKLFF; v_call: TRBV10-3; j_call: TRBJ1-4
cdr3_aa: CASSPTGASARETQYF; v_call: TRBV18; j_call: TRBJ2-5
cdr3_aa: CASSLATGFNQPQHF; v_call: TRBV7-3; j_call: TRBJ1-5
cdr3_aa: CASSPLAGGNNEQFF; v_call: TRBV18; j_call: TRBJ2-1
cdr3_aa: CSVEASRDTEAFF; v_call: TRBV29-1; j_call: TRBJ1-1
cdr3_aa: CASSLSEDSPLHF; v_call: TRBV7-9; j_call: TRBJ1-6